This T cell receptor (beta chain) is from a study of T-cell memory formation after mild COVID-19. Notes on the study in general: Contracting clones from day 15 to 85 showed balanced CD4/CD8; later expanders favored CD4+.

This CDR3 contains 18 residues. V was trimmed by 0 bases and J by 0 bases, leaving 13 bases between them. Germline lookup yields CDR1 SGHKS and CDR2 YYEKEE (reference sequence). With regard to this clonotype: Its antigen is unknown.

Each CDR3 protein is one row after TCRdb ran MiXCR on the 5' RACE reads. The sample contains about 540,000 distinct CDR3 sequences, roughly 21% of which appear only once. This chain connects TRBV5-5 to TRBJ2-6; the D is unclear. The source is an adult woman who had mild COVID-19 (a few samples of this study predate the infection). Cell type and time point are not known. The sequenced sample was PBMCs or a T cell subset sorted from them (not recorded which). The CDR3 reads CASSLGQLEFSGANVLTF. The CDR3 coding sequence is TGTGCCAGCAGCTTGGGTCAATTAGAATTCTCTGGGGCCAACGTCCTGACTTTC.